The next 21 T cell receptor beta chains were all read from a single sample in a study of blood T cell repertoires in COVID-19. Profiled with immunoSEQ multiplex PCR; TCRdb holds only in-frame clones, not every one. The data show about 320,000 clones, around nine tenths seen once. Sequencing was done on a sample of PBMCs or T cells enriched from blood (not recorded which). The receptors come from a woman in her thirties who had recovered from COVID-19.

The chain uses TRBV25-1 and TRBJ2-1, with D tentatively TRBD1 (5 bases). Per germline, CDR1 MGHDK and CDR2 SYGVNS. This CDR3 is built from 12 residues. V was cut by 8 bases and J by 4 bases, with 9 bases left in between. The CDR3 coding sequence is TGTGCCAGCCAGGGCAGTTACAATGAGCAGTTCTTC. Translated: CASQGSYNEQFF.

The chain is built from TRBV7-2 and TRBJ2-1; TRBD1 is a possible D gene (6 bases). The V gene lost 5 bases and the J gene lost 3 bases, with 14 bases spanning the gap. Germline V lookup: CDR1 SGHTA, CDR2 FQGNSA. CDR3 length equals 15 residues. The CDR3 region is CASSTPGTNYNEQFF. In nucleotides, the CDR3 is TGTGCCAGCAGCACCCCCGGGACAAACTACAATGAGCAGTTCTTC.

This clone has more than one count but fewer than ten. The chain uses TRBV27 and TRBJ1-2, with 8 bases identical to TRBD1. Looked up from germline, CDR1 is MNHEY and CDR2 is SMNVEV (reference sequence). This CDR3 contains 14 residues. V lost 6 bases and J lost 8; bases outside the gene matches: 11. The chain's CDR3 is CASRPGTGASGYTF. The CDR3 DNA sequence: TGTGCCAGCAGGCCAGGGACAGGTGCAAGCGGCTACACCTTC.

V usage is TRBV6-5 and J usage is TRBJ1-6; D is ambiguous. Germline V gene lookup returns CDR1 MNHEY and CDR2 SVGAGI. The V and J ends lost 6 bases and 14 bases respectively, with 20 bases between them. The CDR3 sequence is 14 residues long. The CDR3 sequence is CASRPPGPRGALHF. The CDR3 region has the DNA TGTGCCAGCAGACCTCCGGGCCCTCGGGGAGCCCTCCACTTT.

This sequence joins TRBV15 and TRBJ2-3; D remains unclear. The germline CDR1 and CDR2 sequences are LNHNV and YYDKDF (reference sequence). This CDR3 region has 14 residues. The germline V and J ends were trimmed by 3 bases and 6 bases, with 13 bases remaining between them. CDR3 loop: CATSRTPVADTQYF. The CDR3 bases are TGTGCCACCAGCAGGACACCAGTGGCGGATACGCAGTATTTT.

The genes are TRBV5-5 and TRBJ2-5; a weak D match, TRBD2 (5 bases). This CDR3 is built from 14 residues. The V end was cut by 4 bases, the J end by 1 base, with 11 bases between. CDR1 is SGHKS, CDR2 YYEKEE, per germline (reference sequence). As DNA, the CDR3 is TGTGCCAGCAGCCCCGGACTGATCCAAGAGACCCAGTACTTC. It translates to CASSPGLIQETQYF.

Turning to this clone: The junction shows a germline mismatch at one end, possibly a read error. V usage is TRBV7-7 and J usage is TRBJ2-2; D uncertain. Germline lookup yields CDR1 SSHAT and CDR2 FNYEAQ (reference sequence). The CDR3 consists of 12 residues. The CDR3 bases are TGTGCTAGCAGTCCCGGGACCGGGGAGCTGTTTTTT. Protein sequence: CASSPGTGELFF.

CDR3 DNA: TGTGCCAGTATCCGGGACAGTAAGGCCGGGGAGCTGTTTTTT. It yields the protein CASIRDSKAGELFF. This chain connects TRBV19 to TRBJ2-2, with TRBD1 identical over 7 bases. From germline, CDR1 is LNHDA and CDR2 SQIVND (reference sequence). V was clipped by 7 bases and J by 6 bases; unmatched bases: 8. The CDR3 loop spans 14 amino acids.

CDR3: CASSLLGQGAREQYF. For the CDR3, the DNA is TGTGCCAGCAGCTTGTTGGGACAGGGGGCGCGGGAGCAGTACTTC. The chain carries TRBV5-6 and TRBJ2-7, with 12 nucleotides matching TRBD1. In germline, CDR1 is SGHDT, CDR2 YYEEEE. V lost 1 base to trimming and J lost 7 bases; unmatched junction nucleotides: 6. This CDR3 has 15 amino acids. Full variable domain (remainder filled in from reference TRBV5-6 and TRBJ2-7): DAGVTQSPTHLIKTRGQQVTLRCSPKSGHDTVSWYQQALGQGPQFIFQYYEEEERQRGNFPDRFSGHQFPNYSSELNVNALLLGDSALYLCASSLLGQGAREQYFGPGTRLTVT.

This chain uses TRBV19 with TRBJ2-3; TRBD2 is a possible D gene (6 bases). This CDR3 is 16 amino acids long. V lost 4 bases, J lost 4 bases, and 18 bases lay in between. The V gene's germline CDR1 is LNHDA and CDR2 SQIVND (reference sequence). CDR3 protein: CASSTLGTPGADTQYF. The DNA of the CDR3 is TGTGCCAGTAGTACCCTCGGGACTCCCGGGGCAGATACGCAGTATTTT.

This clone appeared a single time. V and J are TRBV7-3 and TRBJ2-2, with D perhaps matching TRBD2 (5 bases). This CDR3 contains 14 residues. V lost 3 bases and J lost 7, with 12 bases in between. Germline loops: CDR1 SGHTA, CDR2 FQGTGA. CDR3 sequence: CASSFSASGGELFF. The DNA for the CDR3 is TGTGCCAGCAGCTTCTCCGCAAGCGGCGGGGAGCTGTTTTTT.

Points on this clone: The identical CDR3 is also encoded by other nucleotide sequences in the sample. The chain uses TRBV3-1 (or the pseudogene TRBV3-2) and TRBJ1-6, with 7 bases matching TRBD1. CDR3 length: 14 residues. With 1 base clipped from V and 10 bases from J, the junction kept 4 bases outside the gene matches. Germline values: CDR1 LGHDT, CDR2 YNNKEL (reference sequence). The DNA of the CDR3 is TGTGCCAGCAGCCAAGGACAGGGCGGATCACCCCTCCACTTT. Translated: CASSQGQGGSPLHF.

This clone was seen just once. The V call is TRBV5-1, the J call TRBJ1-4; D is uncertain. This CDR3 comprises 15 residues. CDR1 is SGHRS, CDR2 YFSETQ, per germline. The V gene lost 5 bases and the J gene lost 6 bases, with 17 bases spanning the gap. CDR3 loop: CASRSHGESDEKLFF. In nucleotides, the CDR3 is TGCGCCAGCAGAAGCCACGGGGAATCGGATGAAAAACTGTTTTTT. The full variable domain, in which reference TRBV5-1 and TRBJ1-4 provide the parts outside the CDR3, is KAGVTQTPRYLIKTRGQQVTLSCSPISGHRSVSWYQQTPGQGLQFLFEYFSETQRNKGNFPGRFSGRQFSNSRSEMNVSTLELGDSALYLCASRSHGESDEKLFFGSGTQLSVL.

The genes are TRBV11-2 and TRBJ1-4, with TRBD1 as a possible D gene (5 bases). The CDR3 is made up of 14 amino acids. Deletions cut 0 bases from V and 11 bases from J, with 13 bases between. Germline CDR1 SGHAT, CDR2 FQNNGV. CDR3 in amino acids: CASSLDRTAGKLFF. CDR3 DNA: TGTGCCAGCAGCTTAGATCGCACAGCAGGGAAACTGTTTTTT.

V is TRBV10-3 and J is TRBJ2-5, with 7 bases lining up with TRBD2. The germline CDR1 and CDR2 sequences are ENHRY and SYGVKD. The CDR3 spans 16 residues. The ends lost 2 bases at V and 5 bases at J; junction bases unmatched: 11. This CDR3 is CAISEPGLDLGETQYF. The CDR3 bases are TGTGCCATCAGTGAGCCAGGACTAGACTTAGGGGAGACCCAGTACTTC.

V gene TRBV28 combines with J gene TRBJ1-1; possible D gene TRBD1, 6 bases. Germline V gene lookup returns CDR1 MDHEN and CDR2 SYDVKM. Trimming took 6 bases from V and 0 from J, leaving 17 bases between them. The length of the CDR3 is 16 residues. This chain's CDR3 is CASSLEQGHMNTEAFF. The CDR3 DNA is TGTGCCAGCAGCCTAGAACAGGGCCACATGAACACTGAAGCTTTCTTT. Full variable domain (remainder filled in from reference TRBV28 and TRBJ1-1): DVKVTQSSRYLVKRTGEKVFLECVQDMDHENMFWYRQDPGLGLRLIYFSYDVKMKEKGDIPEGYSVSREKKERFSLILESASTNQTSMYLCASSLEQGHMNTEAFFGQGTRLTVV.

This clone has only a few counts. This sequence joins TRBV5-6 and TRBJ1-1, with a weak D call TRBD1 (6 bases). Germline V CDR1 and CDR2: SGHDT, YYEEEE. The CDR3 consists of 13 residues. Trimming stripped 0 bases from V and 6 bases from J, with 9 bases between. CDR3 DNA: TGTGCCAGCAGCTTGGTGACAGGCCCTGAAGCTTTCTTT. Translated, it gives CASSLVTGPEAFF.

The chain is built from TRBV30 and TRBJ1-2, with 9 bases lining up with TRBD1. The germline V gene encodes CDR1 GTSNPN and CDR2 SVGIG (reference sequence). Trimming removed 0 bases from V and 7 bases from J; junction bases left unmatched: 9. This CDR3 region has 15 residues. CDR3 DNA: TGTGCCTGGAGTGTTCGACAGGGGGTAGTGGGTGGCTACACCTTC. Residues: CAWSVRQGVVGGYTF.

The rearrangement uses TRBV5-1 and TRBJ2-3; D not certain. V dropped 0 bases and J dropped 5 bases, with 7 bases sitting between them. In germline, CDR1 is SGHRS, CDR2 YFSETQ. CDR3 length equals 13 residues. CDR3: CASSLGFGDTQYF. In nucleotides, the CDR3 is TGCGCCAGCAGCTTGGGATTCGGAGATACGCAGTATTTT.

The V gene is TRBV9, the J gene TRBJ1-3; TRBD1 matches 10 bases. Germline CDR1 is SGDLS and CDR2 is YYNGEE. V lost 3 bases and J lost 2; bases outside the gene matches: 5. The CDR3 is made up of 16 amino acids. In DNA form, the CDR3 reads TGTGCCAGCAGCGGCCGACAGGGGGCAACTGGAAACACCATATATTTT. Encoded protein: CASSGRQGATGNTIYF.

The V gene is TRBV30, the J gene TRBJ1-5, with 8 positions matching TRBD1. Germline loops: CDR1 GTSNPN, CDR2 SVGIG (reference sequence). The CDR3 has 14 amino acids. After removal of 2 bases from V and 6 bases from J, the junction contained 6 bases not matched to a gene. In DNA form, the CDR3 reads TGTGCCTGGAGTAAGGGGACAGGTGGTCAGCCCCAGCATTTT. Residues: CAWSKGTGGQPQHF.